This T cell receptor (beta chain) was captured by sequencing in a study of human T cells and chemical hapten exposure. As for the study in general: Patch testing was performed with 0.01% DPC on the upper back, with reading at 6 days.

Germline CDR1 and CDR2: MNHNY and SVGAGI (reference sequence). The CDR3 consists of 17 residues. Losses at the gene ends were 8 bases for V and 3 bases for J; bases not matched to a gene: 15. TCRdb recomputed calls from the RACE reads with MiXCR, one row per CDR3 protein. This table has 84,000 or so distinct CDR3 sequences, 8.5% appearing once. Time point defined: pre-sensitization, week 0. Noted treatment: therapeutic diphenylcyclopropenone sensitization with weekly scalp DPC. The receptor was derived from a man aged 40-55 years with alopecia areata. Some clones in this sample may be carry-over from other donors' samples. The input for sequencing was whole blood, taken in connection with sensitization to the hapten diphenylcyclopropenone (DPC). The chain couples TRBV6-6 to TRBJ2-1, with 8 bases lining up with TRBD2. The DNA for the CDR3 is TGTGCCAGCGCAATTCCGGGAGTAGCGGGATACTACAATGAGCAGTTCTTC. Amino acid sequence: CASAIPGVAGYYNEQFF.